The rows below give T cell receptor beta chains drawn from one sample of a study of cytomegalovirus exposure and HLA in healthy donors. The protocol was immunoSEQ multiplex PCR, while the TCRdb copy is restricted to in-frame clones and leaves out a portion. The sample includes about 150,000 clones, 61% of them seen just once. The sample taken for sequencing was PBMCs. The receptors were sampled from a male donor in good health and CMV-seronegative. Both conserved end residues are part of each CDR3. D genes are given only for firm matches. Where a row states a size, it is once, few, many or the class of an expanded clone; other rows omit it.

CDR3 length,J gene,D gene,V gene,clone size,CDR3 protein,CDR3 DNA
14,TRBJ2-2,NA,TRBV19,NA,CASSIRGSGGELFF,TGTGCCAGTAGTATTAGGGGGTCGGGCGGGGAGCTGTTTTTT
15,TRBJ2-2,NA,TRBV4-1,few,CASSQENSMTGELFF,TGCGCCAGCAGCCAAGAGAACAGCATGACCGGGGAGCTATTTTTT
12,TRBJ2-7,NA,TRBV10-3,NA,CAIRGAGNEQYF,TGTGCCATCAGGGGGGCGGGTAACGAGCAGTACTTC
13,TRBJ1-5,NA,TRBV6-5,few,CASRGNSNQPQHF,TGTGCCAGCAGGGGCAATAGCAATCAGCCCCAGCATTTT
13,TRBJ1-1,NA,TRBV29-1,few,CSHRQGRNTEAFF,TGCAGCCATAGACAAGGCCGGAACACTGAAGCTTTCTTT
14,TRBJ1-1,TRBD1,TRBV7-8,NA,CASRRTGVGTEAFF,TGTGCCAGCAGACGTACAGGGGTGGGCACTGAAGCTTTCTTT
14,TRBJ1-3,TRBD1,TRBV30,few,CAWSAGGVGNTIYF,TGTGCCTGGAGTGCAGGGGGAGTTGGAAACACCATATATTTT
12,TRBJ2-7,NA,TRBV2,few,CASRTSNYEQYF,TGTGCCAGCAGAACTTCAAACTACGAGCAGTACTTC
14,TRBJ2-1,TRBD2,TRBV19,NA,CASSAGLDYNEQFF,TGTGCCAGTAGTGCGGGACTAGATTACAATGAGCAGTTCTTC
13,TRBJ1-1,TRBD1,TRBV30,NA,CAWSGDRATEAFF,TGTGCCTGGAGTGGGGACAGGGCAACTGAAGCTTTCTTT
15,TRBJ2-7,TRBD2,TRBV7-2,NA,CASSQASGTSGGAYF,TGTGCCAGCAGCCAAGCATCCGGGACTAGCGGGGGGGCGTACTTC
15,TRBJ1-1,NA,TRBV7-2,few,CASSLGQIMNTEAFF,TGTGCCAGCAGCTTAGGACAGATTATGAACACTGAAGCTTTCTTT
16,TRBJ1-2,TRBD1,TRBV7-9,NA,CASTTTPGQGAYGYTF,TGTGCCAGCACCACGACTCCGGGACAGGGGGCCTATGGCTACACCTTC
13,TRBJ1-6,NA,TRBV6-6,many,CASTVRENSPLHF,TGTGCCAGCACGGTGCGGGAAAATTCACCCCTCCACTTT
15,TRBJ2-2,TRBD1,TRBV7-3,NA,CASSFGTVNTGELFF,TGTGCCAGCAGCTTCGGGACAGTGAACACCGGGGAGCTGTTTTTT
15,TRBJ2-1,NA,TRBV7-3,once,CASSLTPGARNEQFF,TGTGCCAGCAGCTTAACCCCAGGGGCCCGCAATGAGCAGTTCTTC
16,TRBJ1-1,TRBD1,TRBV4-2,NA,CASSVGTGVMNTEAFF,TGTGCCAGCAGCGTCGGGACAGGGGTTATGAACACTGAAGCTTTCTTT
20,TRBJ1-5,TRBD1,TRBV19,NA,CASSIPSIMTGLSVNQPQHF,TGTGCCAGTAGTATCCCCTCTATCATGACAGGGCTCTCGGTAAATCAGCCCCAGCATTTT
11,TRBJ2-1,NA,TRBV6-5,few,CASGHYNEQFF,TGTGCCAGCGGACACTACAATGAGCAGTTCTTC
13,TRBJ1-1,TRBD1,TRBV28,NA,CASKIPGGSEAFF,TGTGCCAGCAAAATACCAGGGGGTTCCGAAGCTTTCTTT
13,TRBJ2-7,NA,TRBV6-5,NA,CASSRDSAYEQYF,TGTGCCAGCAGCCGGGACTCAGCCTACGAGCAGTACTTC
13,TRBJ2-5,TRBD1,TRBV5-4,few,CASSDREGETQYF,TGTGCCAGTTCGGACAGGGAAGGGGAGACCCAGTACTTC
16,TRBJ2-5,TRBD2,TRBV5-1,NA,CASSTTGTSGAETQYF,TGCGCCAGCAGCACGACCGGGACTAGCGGGGCAGAGACCCAGTACTTC
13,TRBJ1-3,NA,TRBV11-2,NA,CASSLAPRGTIYF,TGTGCCAGCAGCTTAGCTCCAAGGGGCACCATATATTTT
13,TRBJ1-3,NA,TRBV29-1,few,CSGGRADGNTIYF,TGCAGCGGCGGCAGGGCAGACGGAAACACCATATATTTT
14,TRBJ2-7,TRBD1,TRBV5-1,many,CASRWGQGGEQQYF,TGCGCCAGCAGATGGGGACAGGGAGGGGAGCAGCAGTACTTC
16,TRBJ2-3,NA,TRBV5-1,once,CASSEVRGLSTDTQYF,TGCGCCAGCTCGGAGGTTCGGGGACTTAGCACAGATACGCAGTATTTT
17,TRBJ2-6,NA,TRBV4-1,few,CASSQSMEYSGANVLTF,TGCGCCAGCAGCCAATCGATGGAGTACTCTGGGGCCAACGTCCTGACTTTC
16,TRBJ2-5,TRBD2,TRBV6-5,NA,CASSYLGGGFQETQYF,TGTGCCAGCAGTTATCTCGGGGGGGGGTTCCAAGAGACCCAGTACTTC
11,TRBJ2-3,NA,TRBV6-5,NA,CASSYMDTQYF,TGTGCCAGCAGTTATATGGATACGCAGTATTTT
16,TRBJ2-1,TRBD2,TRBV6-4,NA,CASSYTGLAGGNEQFF,TGTGCCAGCAGTTACACCGGACTAGCGGGCGGGAATGAGCAGTTCTTC
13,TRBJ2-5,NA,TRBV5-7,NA,CASSLSPAGTQYF,TGTGCCAGCAGCCTTAGCCCCGCGGGGACCCAGTACTTC
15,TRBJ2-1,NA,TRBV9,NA,CASSPTESSYNEQFF,TGTGCCAGCAGCCCGACTGAGAGCTCCTACAATGAGCAGTTCTTC
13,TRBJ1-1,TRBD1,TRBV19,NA,CASNTRTGTEAFF,TGTGCCAGTAATACCAGGACAGGCACTGAAGCTTTCTTT
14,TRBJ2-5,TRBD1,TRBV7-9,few,CASSFRQGTETQYF,TGTGCCAGCAGCTTCCGACAGGGGACAGAGACCCAGTACTTC
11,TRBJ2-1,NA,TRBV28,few,CASRGVREQFF,TGTGCCAGCAGAGGGGTGCGTGAGCAGTTCTTC
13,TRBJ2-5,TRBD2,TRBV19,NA,CASSGGTQETQYF,TGTGCCAGTAGCGGGGGGACCCAAGAGACCCAGTACTTC
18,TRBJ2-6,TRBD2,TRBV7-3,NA,CASQKLAGAFGEANVLTF,TGTGCCAGCCAAAAACTAGCGGGGGCCTTCGGAGAGGCCAACGTCCTGACTTTC
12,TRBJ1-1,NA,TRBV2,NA,CASRLRGGEAFF,TGTGCCAGCAGACTAAGGGGGGGTGAAGCTTTCTTT
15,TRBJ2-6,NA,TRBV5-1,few,CASSLVLGTENVLTF,TGCGCCAGCAGCTTGGTTTTAGGTACAGAAAACGTCCTGACTTTC
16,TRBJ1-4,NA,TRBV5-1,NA,CASSSGRGTTNEKLFF,TGCGCCAGCAGCTCGGGCAGGGGAACAACTAATGAAAAACTGTTTTTT
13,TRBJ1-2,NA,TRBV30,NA,CAWSANPGNGCTF,TGTGCCTGGAGTGCCAACCCAGGGAATGGCTGCACCTTC
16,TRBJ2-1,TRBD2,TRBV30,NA,CAWSALIAGGHNEQFF,TGTGCCTGGAGCGCCCTTATAGCGGGGGGTCACAATGAGCAGTTCTTC
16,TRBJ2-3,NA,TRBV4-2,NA,CASSQDPASGTDTQYF,TGTGCCAGCAGCCAAGATCCGGCTAGCGGCACAGATACGCAGTATTTT
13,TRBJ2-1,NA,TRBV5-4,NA,CASSLTDYNEQFF,TGTGCCAGCAGCTTGACAGACTACAATGAGCAGTTCTTC